This is a list of T cell receptor beta chains from one sample in a study of T cell changes during pregnancy in multiple sclerosis. Assay used: immunoSEQ multiplex PCR; TCRdb lists only in-frame clones, some missing. The top ten hold almost 2% of the sample, which has around 42,000 clones, around 92% seen once. Sample: CD4+ T cells from peripheral blood mononuclear cells, taken after pregnancy. The origin of the receptors is a female donor in good health, enrolled as a control in a pregnancy study. CDR3s include the opening cysteine and the closing phenylalanine or tryptophan. The D gene is left open where the match is weak. Clone sizes are given selectively: once, few, many, or a class where the clone is expanded.

v_call	d_call	clone_size	j_call	cdr3_aa	cdr3_nt
TRBV27	-	-	TRBJ2-7	CASSVRIGRDSEQYF	TGTGCCAGCAGTGTCCGTATCGGTCGGGATAGCGAGCAGTACTTC
TRBV29-1	TRBD2	-	TRBJ2-3	CSVGSREASTDTQYF	TGCAGCGTTGGGTCCCGGGAGGCAAGCACAGATACGCAGTATTTT
TRBV28	-	few	TRBJ1-1	CASSLPENTEAFF	TGTGCCAGCAGTTTACCAGAGAACACTGAAGCTTTCTTT
TRBV27	-	-	TRBJ1-2	CASSSNGGSYFYGYTF	TGTGCCAGCAGTTCCAACGGCGGCAGCTACTTCTATGGCTACACCTTC
TRBV29-1	TRBD1	-	TRBJ2-3	CSVGTGARTDTQYF	TGCAGCGTCGGCACAGGGGCGCGCACAGATACGCAGTATTTT
TRBV5-8	-	-	TRBJ2-5	CASSLGQGTQETQYF	TGTGCCAGCAGCTTGGGGCAGGGGACCCAAGAGACCCAGTACTTC
TRBV19	TRBD1	-	TRBJ1-2	CASSIGGRGPGYTF	TGTGCCAGTAGTATAGGGGGCAGGGGGCCTGGCTACACCTTC
TRBV29-1	-	few	TRBJ1-5	CSVAGEANQPQHF	TGCAGCGTTGCTGGGGAGGCCAATCAGCCCCAGCATTTT
TRBV6-1	TRBD2	-	TRBJ2-3	CASRETSGLTDTQYF	TGTGCCAGCAGAGAGACTAGCGGGCTAACAGATACGCAGTATTTT
TRBV7-2	TRBD2	-	TRBJ2-3	CASSLSGGGADTQYF	TGTGCCAGCAGCCTTAGCGGGGGTGGGGCAGATACGCAGTATTTT